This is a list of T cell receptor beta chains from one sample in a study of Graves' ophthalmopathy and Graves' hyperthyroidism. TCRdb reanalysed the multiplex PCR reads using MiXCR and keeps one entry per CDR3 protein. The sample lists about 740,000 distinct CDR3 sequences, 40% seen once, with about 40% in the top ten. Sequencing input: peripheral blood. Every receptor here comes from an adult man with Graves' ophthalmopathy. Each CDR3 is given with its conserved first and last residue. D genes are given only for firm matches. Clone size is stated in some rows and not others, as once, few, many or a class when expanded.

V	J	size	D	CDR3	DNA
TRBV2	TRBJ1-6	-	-	CASRDPGKNSPLHF	TGTGCCAGCAGAGACCCAGGGAAGAATTCACCCCTCCACTTT
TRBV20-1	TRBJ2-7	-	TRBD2	CSARGGGAYEQYF	TGCAGTGCTAGAGGCGGGGGGGCTTATGAGCAGTACTTC
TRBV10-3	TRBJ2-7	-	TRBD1	CAIREDTGGVEQYF	TGTGCCATCAGGGAAGATACAGGGGGCGTAGAGCAGTACTTC
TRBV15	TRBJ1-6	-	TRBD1	CATSINRGIGSPLHF	TGTGCCACCAGCATAAACAGGGGTATCGGTTCACCCCTCCACTTT
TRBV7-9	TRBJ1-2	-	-	CATSRIRANYGYTF	TGTGCCACCAGCAGAATTCGAGCTAACTATGGCTACACCTTC
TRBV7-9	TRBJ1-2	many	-	CASSFWGASYTF	TGTGCCAGCAGCTTCTGGGGCGCCAGCTACACCTTC
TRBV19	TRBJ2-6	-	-	CASSRDPEANVLTF	TGTGCCAGTAGTAGAGATCCGGAGGCCAACGTCCTGACTTTC
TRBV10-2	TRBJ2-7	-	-	CASSGSREIYPLYGQYF	TGCGCCAGCAGTGGATCCAGGGAGATTTACCCACTTTACGGGCAGTACTTC
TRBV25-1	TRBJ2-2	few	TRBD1	CASSMTGGLVTGELFF	TGTGCCAGTAGTATGACAGGGGGCCTTGTCACCGGGGAGCTGTTTTTT
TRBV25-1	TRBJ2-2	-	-	CASSRSGLNTGELFF	TGTGCCAGCAGCCGAAGCGGTTTGAACACCGGGGAGCTGTTTTTT
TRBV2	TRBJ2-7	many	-	CASSDQGPYEQYF	TGTGCCAGCAGTGATCAGGGTCCCTACGAGCAGTACTTC
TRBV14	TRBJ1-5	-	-	CASSQGGNNQPQHF	TGTGCCAGCAGCCAAGGGGGGAACAATCAGCCCCAGCATTTT
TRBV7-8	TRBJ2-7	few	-	CASSQDGFSSYEQYF	TGTGCCAGCAGCCAAGATGGGTTCAGCTCCTACGAGCAGTACTTC
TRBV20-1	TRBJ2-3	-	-	CSARPSTDTQYF	TGCAGTGCTAGGCCTAGCACAGATACGCAGTATTTT
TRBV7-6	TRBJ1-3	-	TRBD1	CASSSRQGMAGNTIYF	TGTGCCAGCAGCTCACGACAGGGGATGGCTGGAAACACCATATATTTT
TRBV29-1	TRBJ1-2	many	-	CSVEVASIGYGYTF	TGCAGCGTTGAAGTTGCCTCTATTGGGTATGGCTACACCTTC
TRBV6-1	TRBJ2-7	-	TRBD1	CASTGTGSEQYF	TGTGCCAGCACCGGGACAGGGAGCGAGCAGTACTTC
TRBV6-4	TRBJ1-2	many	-	CASIQEGFGYTF	TGTGCCAGCATTCAGGAGGGGTTTGGCTACACCTTC
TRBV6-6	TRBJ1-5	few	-	CASIEDDQGRPQHF	TGTGCCAGCATAGAGGACGATCAGGGACGGCCCCAGCATTTT
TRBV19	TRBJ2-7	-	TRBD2	CASNPGGERTYEQYF	TGTGCCAGTAACCCGGGGGGTGAGCGGACCTACGAGCAGTACTTC
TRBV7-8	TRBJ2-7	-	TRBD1	CASSTARTGWSYEQYF	TGTGCCAGTAGTACCGCCCGGACAGGGTGGTCCTACGAGCAGTACTTC
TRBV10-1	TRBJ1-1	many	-	CASSLGGPGTEAFF	TGCGCCAGCAGCCTAGGGGGACCGGGAACTGAAGCTTTCTTT
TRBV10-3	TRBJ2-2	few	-	CASSYSSSRDYTGELFF	TGTGCCAGCAGTTACTCCTCGTCCAGGGATTACACCGGGGAGCTGTTTTTT
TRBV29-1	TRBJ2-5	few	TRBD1	CSVTGGLQETQYF	TGCAGCGTTACAGGGGGCCTCCAAGAGACCCAGTACTTC